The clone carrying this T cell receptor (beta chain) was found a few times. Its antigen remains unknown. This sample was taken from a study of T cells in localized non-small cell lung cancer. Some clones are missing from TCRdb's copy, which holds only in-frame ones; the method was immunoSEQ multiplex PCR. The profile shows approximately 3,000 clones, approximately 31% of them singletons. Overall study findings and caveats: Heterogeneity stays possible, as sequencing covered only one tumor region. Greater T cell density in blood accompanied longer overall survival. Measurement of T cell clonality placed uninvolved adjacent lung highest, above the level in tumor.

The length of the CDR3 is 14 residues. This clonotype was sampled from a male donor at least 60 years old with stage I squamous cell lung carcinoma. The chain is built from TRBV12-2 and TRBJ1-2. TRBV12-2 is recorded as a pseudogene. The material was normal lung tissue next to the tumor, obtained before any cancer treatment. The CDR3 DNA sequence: TGTGCCGTGGGCCGTGTGGGGGAGGGCCATGGCTACACCTTC. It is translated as CAVGRVGEGHGYTF.